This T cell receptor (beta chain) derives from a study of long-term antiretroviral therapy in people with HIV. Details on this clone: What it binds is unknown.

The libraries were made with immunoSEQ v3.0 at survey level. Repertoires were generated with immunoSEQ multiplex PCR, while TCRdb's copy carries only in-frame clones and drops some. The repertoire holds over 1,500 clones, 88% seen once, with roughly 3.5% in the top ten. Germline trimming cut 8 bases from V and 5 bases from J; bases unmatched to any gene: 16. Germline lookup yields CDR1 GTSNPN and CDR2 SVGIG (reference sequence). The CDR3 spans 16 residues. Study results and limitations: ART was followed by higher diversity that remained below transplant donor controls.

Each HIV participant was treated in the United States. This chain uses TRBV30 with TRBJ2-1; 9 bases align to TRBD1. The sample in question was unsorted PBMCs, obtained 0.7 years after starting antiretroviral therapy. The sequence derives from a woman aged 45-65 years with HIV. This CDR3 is CALYPGTGFIHNEQFF. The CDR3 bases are TGTGCCCTCTACCCCGGGACAGGGTTTATCCACAATGAGCAGTTCTTC. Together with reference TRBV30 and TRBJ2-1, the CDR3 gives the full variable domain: SQTIHQWPATLVQPVGSPLSLECTVEGTSNPNLYWYRQAAGRGLQLLFYSVGIGQISSEVPQNLSASRPQDRQFILSSKKLLLSDSGFYLCALYPGTGFIHNEQFFGPGTRLTVL.